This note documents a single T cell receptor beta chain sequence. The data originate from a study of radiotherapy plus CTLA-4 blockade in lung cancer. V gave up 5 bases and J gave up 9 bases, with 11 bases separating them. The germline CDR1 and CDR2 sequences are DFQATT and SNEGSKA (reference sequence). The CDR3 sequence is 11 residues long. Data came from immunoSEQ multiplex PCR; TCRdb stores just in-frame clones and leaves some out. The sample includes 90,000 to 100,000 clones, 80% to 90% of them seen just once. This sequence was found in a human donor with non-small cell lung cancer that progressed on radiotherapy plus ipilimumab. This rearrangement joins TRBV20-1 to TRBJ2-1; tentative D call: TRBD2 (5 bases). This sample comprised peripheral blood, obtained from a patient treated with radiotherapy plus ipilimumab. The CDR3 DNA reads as TGCAGTGCTGAGAGGGCTACTGAGCAGTTCTTC. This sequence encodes CSAERATEQFF.